The sequence of this T cell receptor beta chain was determined in a study of blood T cell repertoires in COVID-19. For the study at large: Collection of acute and convalescent COVID-19 samples took place in the United States, Italy and Spain.

Profiled with immunoSEQ multiplex PCR; TCRdb holds only in-frame clones, not every one. The sample lists 65,000 to 95,000 clones, around 85% seen once, with over 15% in the top ten. Source material: peripheral blood. The sequence derives from an elderly man with active or convalescent COVID-19.

This CDR3 is CASSSGTGGTEAFF. CDR3 DNA sequence: TGTGCCAGCAGCTCCGGGACAGGGGGCACTGAAGCTTTCTTT. The chain couples TRBV11-2 to TRBJ1-1, with 11 positions matching TRBD1. J gave up 4 bases and V 4 bases, and 2 bases lay outside the gene matches. The CDR3 extends over 14 amino acids. The germline V gene has CDR1 SGHAT and CDR2 FQNNGV. The full variable domain, in which reference TRBV11-2 and TRBJ1-1 provide the parts outside the CDR3, is EAGVAQSPRYKIIEKRQSVAFWCNPISGHATLYWYQQILGQGPKLLIQFQNNGVVDDSQLPKDRFSAERLKGVDSTLKIQPAKLEDSAVYLCASSSGTGGTEAFFGQGTRLTVV.